The 17 T cell receptor beta chains reported below all come from one sample, sequenced in a study of cytomegalovirus exposure and HLA in healthy donors (dated by TCRdb to the late 2010s). The library was produced with the immunoSEQ multiplex PCR assay. For the multiplex PCR, a mixture combining 60 forward primers for TCR Vbeta segments and 13 reverse primers for TCR Jbeta segments was used. The clones in this table, taken by TCRdb from immuneACCESS, are in-frame only. Not every clone is retained; where verified, under half of the shortfall comes from an unresolved V gene, and the cause of the rest is unknown. The sample yields 180,000 or so clones; around 75% were counted once. Together, the top ten hold approximately 2.9% of the sample. The sample consisted of PBMCs. The receptors stem from a female donor in good health and CMV-seronegative.

This sequence joins TRBV7-9 and TRBJ1-1; 9 bases fit TRBD1. The J segment lost 1 base and the V segment lost 4 bases, leaving 10 bases of the junction unmatched. CDR3 length equals 17 residues. Germline loops: CDR1 SEHNR, CDR2 FQNEAQ (reference sequence). The CDR3 loop reads CASSYTGGWVGNTEAFF. CDR3 sequence (DNA): TGTGCCAGCAGCTACACAGGGGGCTGGGTGGGGAACACTGAAGCTTTCTTT.

The rearrangement uses TRBV28 and TRBJ2-5; 9 positions agree with TRBD1. The CDR3 contains 14 residues. Germline V gene lookup returns CDR1 MDHEN and CDR2 SYDVKM. The junction had 5 bases not matched to a gene; V was cut back by 7 bases and J by 2 bases. The CDR3 loop reads CASTLTGGQETQYF. The CDR3 DNA sequence: TGTGCCAGCACCTTGACAGGGGGACAAGAGACCCAGTACTTC. Full variable domain (missing parts from reference TRBV28 and TRBJ2-5): DVKVTQSSRYLVKRTGEKVFLECVQDMDHENMFWYRQDPGLGLRLIYFSYDVKMKEKGDIPEGYSVSREKKERFSLILESASTNQTSMYLCASTLTGGQETQYFGPGTRLLVL.

This chain joins TRBV5-1 and TRBJ2-1; D is unclear. CDR3 length: 12 residues. Trimming stripped 1 base from V and 9 bases from J, with 8 bases between. CDR1 is SGHRS, CDR2 YFSETQ, per germline. The CDR3 nucleotides are TGCGCCAGCAGCTTGCTAGGAAGTGAGCAGTTCTTC. As protein: CASSLLGSEQFF.

The rearrangement joins TRBV6-4 to TRBJ2-2, with TRBD2 matching over 8 bases. The CDR3 length is 15 residues. The V segment lost 4 bases and the J segment 2 bases; nucleotides outside the gene matches: 3. The germline gives CDR1 MRHNA, CDR2 SNTAGT. CDR3 coding DNA: TGTGCCAGCAGTGGGAGCGGGAGTAACACCGGGGAGCTGTTTTTT. It codes for CASSGSGSNTGELFF.

This clone was counted a single time. The chain combines TRBV5-1 with TRBJ2-2; D not certain. Trimming shortened V by 0 bases and J by 4 bases, and 10 bases separated the two germline ends. The V gene's germline CDR1 is SGHRS and CDR2 YFSETQ. This CDR3 is 15 amino acids long. CDR3 region: CASSLGTPSTGELFF. CDR3 DNA: TGCGCCAGCAGCTTGGGCACCCCGAGCACCGGGGAGCTGTTTTTT. The full variable domain, rest sourced from reference TRBV5-1 and TRBJ2-2, is KAGVTQTPRYLIKTRGQQVTLSCSPISGHRSVSWYQQTPGQGLQFLFEYFSETQRNKGNFPGRFSGRQFSNSRSEMNVSTLELGDSALYLCASSLGTPSTGELFFGEGSRLTVL.

This chain links TRBV2 with TRBJ1-2; 7 bases are shared with TRBD1. The length of the CDR3 is 21 residues. V gave up 4 bases and J gave up 0 bases; unmatched junction bases: 23. Germline V gives CDR1 SNHLY, CDR2 FYNNEI. CDR3 residues: CASSVEGSLRDSEQPNYGYTF. The CDR3 nucleotides are TGTGCCAGCAGTGTTGAGGGGAGCCTCCGGGACAGCGAACAACCTAACTATGGCTACACCTTC.

The chain recombines TRBV5-1 with TRBJ2-1; 9 bases are a match to TRBD2. The CDR3 runs to 19 residues. CDR1 and CDR2 from the germline V gene are SGHRS and YFSETQ. V lost 4 bases, J lost 0 bases, and 14 bases stayed unmatched. CDR3: CASSPTGAAGGSSYNEQFF. The CDR3 coding sequence is TGCGCCAGCAGCCCGACCGGGGCAGCGGGGGGATCCTCCTACAATGAGCAGTTCTTC.

The DNA of the CDR3 is TGTGCCAGCAGTTACTCGGGACAGCCTATATGGCATTTT. Its translation: CASSYSGQPIWHF. J is TRBJ1-5 and V is TRBV6-5; 7 bases fit TRBD1. Unmatched junction bases numbered 8, after V lost 0 bases and J lost 15 bases. The CDR3 is 13 residues long. Looked up from germline, CDR1 is MNHEY and CDR2 is SVGAGI.

The chain combines TRBV5-1 with TRBJ1-5, with 7 bases matching TRBD1. This CDR3 comprises 15 residues. CDR1 SGHRS and CDR2 YFSETQ come from the germline V gene. V lost 0 bases to trimming and J lost 3 bases; unmatched junction nucleotides: 3. The CDR3 sequence: CASSLEGTVNQPQHF. The CDR3 DNA sequence: TGCGCCAGCAGCTTGGAAGGGACAGTCAATCAGCCCCAGCATTTT.

J is TRBJ2-1 and V is TRBV6-5; 10 bases map to TRBD2. Germline-derived CDR1 and CDR2 are MNHEY and SVGAGI. This CDR3 comprises 14 residues. The ends lost 6 bases at V and 5 bases at J; junction bases unmatched: 4. The CDR3 DNA is TGTGCCAGCAGGAAAGGACTAGCGGACAATGAGCAGTTCTTC. It codes for CASRKGLADNEQFF.

The J gene is TRBJ2-1, the V gene TRBV4-1, with 10 nucleotides matching TRBD1. Germline lookup yields CDR1 MGHRA and CDR2 YSYEKL. V trimming: 2 bases; J trimming: 10 bases; junction bases outside the gene matches: 11. The CDR3 is 16 residues long. CDR3 sequence (DNA): TGCGCCAGCAGCCAACATCCGGGACAGGGGTCAAACGAGCAGTTCTTC. Translated: CASSQHPGQGSNEQFF.

The chain carries TRBV15 and TRBJ2-7; D not certain. CDR1 is LNHNV, CDR2 YYDKDF, per germline (reference sequence). The germline V and J ends were trimmed by 0 bases and 2 bases, with 8 bases remaining between them. The CDR3 has 14 residues. CDR3 DNA sequence: TGTGCCACCAGCAGAGAAGCCGTCCCCTACGAGCAGTACTTC. The encoded protein is CATSREAVPYEQYF.

The genes are TRBV6-6 and TRBJ1-2; 9 nucleotides line up with TRBD1. Unmatched junction bases numbered 15, after V lost 8 bases and J lost 8 bases. Germline lookup yields CDR1 MNHNY and CDR2 SVGAGI (reference sequence). The CDR3 consists of 15 residues. CDR3 sequence reads: CASQPWRTGAWGYTF. CDR3 coding DNA: TGTGCCAGCCAACCGTGGAGGACAGGGGCATGGGGCTACACCTTC.

The gene calls are TRBV7-3 and TRBJ2-1, with 8 bases aligning to TRBD2. V dropped 0 bases and J dropped 4; count of bases not matched to a gene: 8. CDR1 is SGHTA and CDR2 is FQGTGA in the germline V gene. The CDR3 is made up of 17 amino acids. The DNA for the CDR3 is TGTGCCAGCAGCTTAACTCATCCGGGACTAGTGTACAATGAGCAGTTCTTC. This gives the protein CASSLTHPGLVYNEQFF.

This sequence joins TRBV10-2 and TRBJ1-5; 7 nucleotides align to TRBD1. V was pared by 10 bases and J by 7 bases, with 10 bases of the junction left unmatched. Germline V CDR1 and CDR2: WSHSY, SAAADI. This CDR3 spans 13 amino acids. CDR3 region: CATSTGPIQPQHF. CDR3 nucleotide sequence: TGCGCCACGTCGACAGGGCCAATACAGCCCCAGCATTTT.

The rearrangement uses TRBV14 and TRBJ1-3; possibly TRBD1 for D (5 bases). Germline lookup yields CDR1 SGHDN and CDR2 FVKESK. Trimming left V 5 bases short and J 3 bases short, with 20 bases between. The length of the CDR3 is 17 residues. CDR3 residues: CASSAQASRGFGNTIYF. DNA of the CDR3: TGTGCCAGCAGCGCTCAGGCCTCTAGGGGATTTGGAAACACCATATATTTT.

The chain has TRBV10-3 and TRBJ2-1, with 7 bases identical to TRBD1. CDR3 length: 14 residues. The ends lost 3 bases at V and 1 base at J; junction bases unmatched: 0. Germline values: CDR1 ENHRY, CDR2 SYGVKD. CDR3 coding DNA: TGTGCCATCAGTGACAGGGGGTCCTACAATGAGCAGTTCTTC. Protein sequence: CAISDRGSYNEQFF.